Sequencing of this TCR beta chain was carried out in a study of regulatory T cells in long-lasting Graves disease (dated by TCRdb to the early 2020s). Some background on the complete study: Patients with newly diagnosed Graves' disease had been on antithyroid drugs for under 3 months. Patients with persistent Graves' disease were compared with patients with newly diagnosed Graves' disease using TCR sequencing and RNA sequencing of peripheral blood. The study was conducted in China and was registered as a clinical trial. A total of around 35 samples underwent TCR sequencing: around 13 from persistent and 20 from newly diagnosed Graves' disease patients. Points the paper makes about the study in general: Only the TCR beta chain was sequenced and analyzed. The study examined only peripheral blood because the primary lesion, thyroid tissue, could not be accessed. Lower TCR Shannon entropy and fewer highly expanded clones were observed in persistent Graves' disease patients than in newly diagnosed patients, which suggested clonal expansion. The small sample size was acknowledged by the authors as a limitation that may reduce accuracy. Persistent patients shared more public clonotypes among themselves (more than 2,500) than newly diagnosed patients did (approximately 870).

Concerning this clonotype itself: The antigen it recognizes is unknown. No base-level quality is on record; no much larger clone is a single base apart.

Receptors were amplified or captured by multiplex PCR. Data came from an Illumina HiSeq 4000. TCR beta libraries were built with iRepertoire HTBI primers and Arm-PCR amplification of CDR3 regions. Before sequencing, the PCR products went through gel purification. The authors' pipeline ran thus. A total of fewer than 65 TRBV and 14 TRBJ segments were identified across samples and were used for gene usage analysis of CDR3 amino acid clonotypes. Filtered high-quality paired reads were merged into contigs using COPE and FqMerger. Contigs were aligned with BLAST to IMGT TRBV, TRBD and TRBJ reference genes, and CDR3 was defined per IMGT. Any clonotype with a frequency above 0.1% was counted as a highly expanded clone. Shannon entropy was used to measure repertoire diversity, and the Gini coefficient was used to measure V-J evenness. A clonotype was considered public if more than one individual shared it. Starting from the raw public reads, TCRdb applied fastp trimming at Q25, assembled clones with MiXCR and retained in-frame beta chains. Rows with one shared CDR3 protein collapse into an entry with the most common genes and DNA. TCRdb, not the authors, supplied the V and J calls. This sample lists fewer than 650,000 distinct CDR3 sequences; 15% to 20% were detected once. Roughly 18% of the sample goes to the ten largest clones.

What this sample's time point label stands for: newly diagnosed GD, antithyroid drugs for less than 3 months. RNA was extracted from PBMCs in TRIzol for both TCR sequencing and RNA sequencing. The diagnosis of Graves' disease was made according to American Thyroid Association guidelines. Patients for the study were recruited at an endocrinology department in Xi'an, China. Each patient gave around 9.2 milliliters of peripheral blood, collected in an EDTA anticoagulant tube. Ficoll Paque Plus density gradient separation was used to isolate PBMCs, and no further T cell sorting was done. An Agilent 2100 Bioanalyzer and agarose gel were used to check RNA quality, and a NanoDrop 2000 was used to measure RNA concentration. This same sample was also taken into another study, of T cells in Graves' hyperthyroidism and ophthalmopathy. As the second paper documents: Stable Graves' hyperthyroidism was defined as the absence of progression to ophthalmopathy over 18 months of follow-up. Hyperthyroidism patients were newly diagnosed, with disease duration under 2 months, and aged 18 to 65 years. Patients with uncontrolled infections, other autoimmune diseases, pregnancy or lactation were excluded. Diagnoses relied on clinical symptoms, serum thyroxine and TRAb, thyroid ultrasound and orbital computed tomography. The TCR CDR3 was subjected to a first round of RT-PCR using the HTBI primer set and the Qiagen OneStep RT-PCR kit. Blood samples also contained most of the expanded thyroid clonotypes (frequency above 0.001), which suggests that blood repertoires may reflect thyroid immune responses. Ophthalmopathy was separated from stable hyperthyroidism by a 13 V-J signature model, with around 90% sensitivity and about 81% specificity obtained in cross-validation and 80%/75% obtained in testing. In validation, the model predicted progression to ophthalmopathy with approximately 70% sensitivity and 72% to 85% specificity, a median of approximately 6.5 months before onset. To identify distinguishing TCR V-J signatures, a discovery cohort of about 100 patients was used, comprising some 43 with Graves' ophthalmopathy and 57 with stable Graves' hyperthyroidism. An independent validation cohort of around 20 hyperthyroidism patients and over 15 patients who later progressed to ophthalmopathy tested prospective prediction of ophthalmopathy. The roughly 90 discovery patients were divided at random into training and test sets in a 7:3 ratio. Thyroid tissue and blood T-cell repertoires from about six Graves' hyperthyroidism patients were also compared in the study. After blood sampling, hyperthyroidism patients were treated with methimazole at a starting dose of 30 mg daily, and ophthalmopathy patients were treated with high-dose intravenous methylprednisolone. The libraries were constructed in a second round of multiplex PCR and then size-selected and purified. Paired-end sequencing of the libraries was performed with 100 bp reads on an Illumina HiSeq2000. SOAPnuke was used to process the raw data, with reads discarded if the reads contained adapters or uncalled bases, had a mean Phred below 15, or lacked an exact constant-primer or identifier match. High-quality paired reads were merged using COPE v1.2.5, and each unique nucleotide sequence was defined as a clonotype. Clonotypes were aligned to IMGT TRBV, TRBD and TRBJ reference segments using MiTCR v1.1. Only V-J combinations with frequency above 0.0001, covering 99.2% of repertoires, were analysed. A TCS score was defined as the ratio between F50 (clonal expansion) and ExV (chaos), using BLOSUM62-based TCRdist between CDR3 peptides within each V-J. Welch's t-statistics and random forest reduced 514 V-J features to 10 to 15, which were used in a naive Bayes classifier (R e1071). Sample size was not statistically predetermined, and investigators were not blinded to group allocation. The paper describes TCR Vbeta CDR3 sequencing of some 130 peripheral blood samples, made up of approximately 40 ophthalmopathy patients, some 76 hyperthyroidism patients and some 17 progressor patients.

The material sequenced was peripheral blood mononuclear cells (PBMCs), taken at new diagnosis, from a patient treated with antithyroid drugs. This sequence originates from a young woman with Graves disease. Donor details come from another sample of the same person, matched by shared clones.

The DNA sequence is given as TGCAGTGCTAGTTCGGGACTTTCTCAGCCCCAGCATTTT. Translated, this is CSASSGLSQPQHF. The chain is assembled from TRBV20-1 and TRBJ1-5; D gene: possibly TRBD1, on 5 matching bases. The CDR3 holds 13 amino acids from the cysteine to the phenylalanine. The sequence is cut down to CDR3 DNA, 39 bases in frame from base 1. The V end loses 3 bases and the J end loses 6 bases, and a stretch of 12 bases separates them. Based on the germline V gene (reference sequence), the CDR1 and CDR2 sequences are DFQATT and SNEGSKA.